This T cell receptor (delta chain) was documented in a study of gamma-delta chains in newborns, infants, children. Study summary: Polyclonal expansion of innate γδ T cells after birth follows microbial exposure.

TCRdb re-processed the reads via CATT. The repertoire consists of 5,500 or so delta-chain clones, with around 2% occurring once and the leading ten covering around 13%. With regard to this clone: A far larger clone is just one base off, so this is likely a read error.

The CDR3 spans 17 residues. Germline V CDR1 and CDR2: GEAIGNYY, EKD. The clonotype comes from a child who was a newborn, infant or young child, either healthy, febrile or measles-vaccinated (not recorded which). This chain connects TRDV2 to TRDJ3, with TRDD3 matching over 7 bases. The specimen was blood. CDR3 protein: CACDTWGSSWDARQMFF. The DNA for the CDR3 is TGTGCCTGTGACACCTGGGGGAGCTCCTGGGACGCCCGACAGATGTTTTTC.